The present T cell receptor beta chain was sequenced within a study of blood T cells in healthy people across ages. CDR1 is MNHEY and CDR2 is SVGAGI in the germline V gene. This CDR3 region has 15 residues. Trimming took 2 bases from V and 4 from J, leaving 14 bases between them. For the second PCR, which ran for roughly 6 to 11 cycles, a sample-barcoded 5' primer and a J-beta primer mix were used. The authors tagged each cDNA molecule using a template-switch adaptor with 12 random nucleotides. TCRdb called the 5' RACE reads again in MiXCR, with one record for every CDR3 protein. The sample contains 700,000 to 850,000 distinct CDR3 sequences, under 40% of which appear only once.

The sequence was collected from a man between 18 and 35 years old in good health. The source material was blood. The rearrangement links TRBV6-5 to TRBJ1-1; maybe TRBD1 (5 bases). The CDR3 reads CASSYAGGTGTEAFF. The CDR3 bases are TGTGCCAGCAGTTACGCCGGGGGGACCGGCACTGAAGCTTTCTTT.